Following are 32 T cell receptor beta chains from one sample sequenced in a study of shared clonotypes between healthy human individuals. Naive CD8 cells, CD45RO-negative and positively selected for CCR7, excluded terminally differentiated effector memory CD45RA+ cells. TCRdb keeps only in-frame clones here, not all; method: immunoSEQ multiplex PCR. Counted here are under 850,000 clones, around 93% occurring once; the ten biggest clones make up 24%. The sequencing input was naive CD8+ T cells sorted from blood. The origin of the receptors is a man in his thirties or forties in good health.

The chain combines TRBV10-1 with TRBJ2-3, with TRBD2 matching over 9 bases. J gave up 4 bases and V 4 bases, and 6 bases lay outside the gene matches. This CDR3 region has 15 residues. CDR1 is WNHNN, CDR2 SYGVQD, per germline (reference sequence). CDR3 amino acids: CASSVRGREADTQYF. Written as DNA, the CDR3 is TGCGCCAGCAGTGTTCGCGGGAGGGAAGCAGATACGCAGTATTTT.

In DNA form, the CDR3 reads TGTGCCAGCAGCGTAGTGGGTGGTGACGAGCAGTACTTC. It yields the protein CASSVVGGDEQYF. The rearrangement joins TRBV9 to TRBJ2-7; D uncertain. V was shortened by 0 bases and J by 5 bases, with 9 bases between the two germline ends. This CDR3 is built from 13 residues. Looked up from germline, CDR1 is SGDLS and CDR2 is YYNGEE.

The chain uses TRBV19 and TRBJ2-7; the D gene is possibly TRBD1 (6 bases). The germline V and J ends were trimmed by 3 bases and 3 bases, with 9 bases remaining between them. In germline, CDR1 is LNHDA, CDR2 SQIVND (reference sequence). This CDR3 spans 13 amino acids. The CDR3 is CASSMFRGYEQYF. In nucleotides, the CDR3 is TGTGCCAGTAGTATGTTCAGGGGCTACGAGCAGTACTTC. The full variable domain, rest sourced from reference TRBV19 and TRBJ2-7, is DGGITQSPKYLFRKEGQNVTLSCEQNLNHDAMYWYRQDPGQGLRLIYYSQIVNDFQKGDIAEGYSVSREKKESFPLTVTSAQKNPTAFYLCASSMFRGYEQYFGPGTRLTVT.

The chain is built from TRBV4-3 and TRBJ2-4; D gene ambiguous. V was pared by 6 bases and J by 1 base, with 25 bases between. CDR1 is LGHNA, CDR2 YSLEER, per germline. This CDR3 comprises 19 residues. CDR3 bases: TGCGCCAGCAGACGGAAAAGGGTTGAAAGTTTCGGGGCCAAAAACATTCAGTACTTC. This encodes CASRRKRVESFGAKNIQYF.

This chain joins TRBV19 and TRBJ2-1; perhaps D is TRBD1 or TRBD2 (6 bases each). The CDR3 runs to 15 residues. Germline CDR1 and CDR2: LNHDA and SQIVND (reference sequence). The V end was cut by 11 bases, the J end by 0 bases, with 17 bases between. CDR3 DNA: TGTGCCTGCGGTGGAGGGGGGTTCTCCTACAATGAGCAGTTCTTC. It encodes CACGGGGFSYNEQFF.

The chain has TRBV5-1 and TRBJ2-1, with 7 bases identical to TRBD1. Germline V gene data show CDR1 as SGHRS and CDR2 as YFSETQ. Unmatched junction bases numbered 4, after V lost 0 bases and J lost 4 bases. The CDR3 is made up of 15 amino acids. The CDR3 bases are TGCGCCAGCAGCTTGGGTACGACAGGGTACAATGAGCAGTTCTTC. Its protein product is CASSLGTTGYNEQFF.

This clone was detected once. The chain joins TRBV7-6 to TRBJ1-2, with a possible D match to TRBD1 (5 bases). The CDR3 has 16 amino acids. CDR1 is SGHVS, CDR2 FNYEAQ, per germline. V shed 1 base and J shed 4 bases, with 16 bases lying between them. The CDR3 loop reads CASSLEAWGGSYGYTF. The CDR3 DNA is TGTGCCAGCAGCTTAGAAGCCTGGGGCGGATCCTATGGCTACACCTTC.

The chain combines TRBV11-3 with TRBJ2-3; TRBD2 aligns across 7 bases. Losses at the gene ends were 1 base for V and 1 base for J; bases not matched to a gene: 8. Germline assignment: CDR1 SGHNT and CDR2 YENEEA. This CDR3 has 17 amino acids. The CDR3 region has the DNA TGTGCCAGCAGCTTAGCTTCTATGGGAGGGGGCACAGATACGCAGTATTTT. Amino acids: CASSLASMGGGTDTQYF. Combining the CDR3 with reference TRBV11-3 and TRBJ2-3 gives the whole variable domain EAGVVQSPRYKIIEKKQPVAFWCNPISGHNTLYWYLQNLGQGPELLIRYENEEAVDDSQLPKDRFSAERLKGVDSTLKIQPAELGDSAVYLCASSLASMGGGTDTQYFGPGTRLTVL.

The chain links TRBV19 to TRBJ2-2; no firm D call. The CDR3 length is 15 residues. The germline V gene has CDR1 LNHDA and CDR2 SQIVND (reference sequence). V lost 9 bases to trimming and J lost 3 bases, with 17 bases between them. As DNA, the CDR3 is TGTGCCAGCAAAAACCGGGCCATGGACACCGGGGAGCTGTTTTTT. This encodes CASKNRAMDTGELFF. Full variable domain (rest looked up from reference TRBV19 and TRBJ2-2): DGGITQSPKYLFRKEGQNVTLSCEQNLNHDAMYWYRQDPGQGLRLIYYSQIVNDFQKGDIAEGYSVSREKKESFPLTVTSAQKNPTAFYLCASKNRAMDTGELFFGEGSRLTVL.

The chain couples TRBV11-2 to TRBJ1-1, with unresolved D. CDR1 is SGHAT and CDR2 is FQNNGV in the germline V gene. The V end lost 1 base, the J end lost 2 bases, and 11 bases lay between the germline ends. This CDR3 region has 15 residues. DNA of the CDR3: TGTGCCAGCAGCTTAGGTCGGTCAGATAACACTGAAGCTTTCTTT. This translates into CASSLGRSDNTEAFF. Variable domain in full (rest from reference TRBV11-2 and TRBJ1-1): EAGVAQSPRYKIIEKRQSVAFWCNPISGHATLYWYQQILGQGPKLLIQFQNNGVVDDSQLPKDRFSAERLKGVDSTLKIQPAKLEDSAVYLCASSLGRSDNTEAFFGQGTRLTVV.

The rearrangement uses TRBV4-1 and TRBJ2-7; D tentatively reads TRBD1 or TRBD2 (6 bases each). V lost 0 bases to trimming and J lost 5 bases, with 17 bases between them. The CDR3 length is 16 residues. Germline CDR1 is MGHRA and CDR2 is YSYEKL. The CDR3 nucleotides are TGCGCCAGCAGCCAAGAGGATGTATTTGGGGGGCACGAGCAGTACTTC. This translates into CASSQEDVFGGHEQYF.

V usage is TRBV7-6 and J usage is TRBJ2-3; the match to TRBD2 covers 12 bases. V was pared by 0 bases and J by 4 bases, with 14 bases of the junction left unmatched. The CDR3 runs 20 residues. The germline V gene has CDR1 SGHVS and CDR2 FNYEAQ. CDR3 in amino acids: CASSLAPSGRARVGSDTQYF. The CDR3 DNA is TGTGCCAGCAGCTTAGCCCCTAGCGGGAGGGCCAGGGTAGGATCAGATACGCAGTATTTT.

This chain links TRBV2 with TRBJ1-1; D gene ambiguous. Trimming pared 4 bases from V and 3 bases from J, leaving 12 bases between. Germline loops: CDR1 SNHLY, CDR2 FYNNEI. The CDR3 spans 14 residues. CDR3 residues: CASSGSRLDTEAFF. CDR3 nucleotides: TGTGCCAGCAGTGGCTCCAGGTTGGACACTGAAGCTTTCTTT. Looking up the rest from reference TRBV2 and TRBJ1-1 gives the full variable domain: EPEVTQTPSHQVTQMGQEVILRCVPISNHLYFYWYRQILGQKVEFLVSFYNNEISEKSEIFDDQFSVERPDGSNFTLKIRSTKLEDSAMYFCASSGSRLDTEAFFGQGTRLTVV.

As to this clone: One junction end does not reproduce the germline sequence, and a read error may be involved. The chain combines TRBV29-1 with TRBJ2-7; TRBD2 matches at 8 bases. The CDR3 spans 11 residues. CDR1 and CDR2 (germline): SQVTM, ANQGSEA. In nucleotides, the CDR3 is TGCAGCGTTGACTCCCCCAGCGGGAGAGACTTC. This gives the protein CSVDSPSGRDF.

The CDR3 here is CASSGRDGTYNEQFF. CDR3 coding DNA: TGTGCCAGCAGCGGCCGGGACGGTACCTACAATGAGCAGTTCTTC. This chain connects TRBV9 to TRBJ2-1; D assignment may be TRBD1 or TRBD2 (5 bases each). The CDR3 is made up of 15 amino acids. The germline V gene has CDR1 SGDLS and CDR2 YYNGEE. Trimming cost V 3 bases and J 2 bases, with 12 bases left between them.

The chain carries TRBV4-1 and TRBJ2-7; 10 bases are shared with TRBD2. Germline V gives CDR1 MGHRA, CDR2 YSYEKL. With 0 bases clipped from V and 3 bases from J, the junction kept 2 bases outside the gene matches. The CDR3 spans 15 residues. The CDR3 is CASSQEAGGNYEQYF. The CDR3 bases are TGCGCCAGCAGCCAAGAAGCGGGAGGGAACTACGAGCAGTACTTC.

This clone was detected only a few times. The chain has TRBV9 and TRBJ2-1; the D gene is possibly TRBD1 (6 bases). V lost 3 bases, J lost 8 bases, and 18 bases lay in between. Germline V gene data show CDR1 as SGDLS and CDR2 as YYNGEE. The CDR3 sequence is 15 residues long. CDR3 loop: CASSASSWGLDEQFF. The CDR3 nucleotides are TGTGCCAGCAGCGCCTCTTCCTGGGGGCTGGATGAGCAGTTCTTC.

The chain joins TRBV5-5 to TRBJ2-7, with 8 bases fitting TRBD1. Trimming cost V 0 bases and J 5 bases; bases outside gene matches: 4. Germline V gene lookup returns CDR1 SGHKS and CDR2 YYEKEE (reference sequence). The CDR3 consists of 14 residues. Written as DNA, the CDR3 is TGTGCCAGCAGCTTGGGACAGGGGACAAACGAGCAGTACTTC. Translating it yields CASSLGQGTNEQYF.

The CDR3 protein is CASSPKTSPGYGYTF. As DNA, the CDR3 is TGTGCCAGCAGCCCGAAGACAAGCCCCGGCTATGGCTACACCTTC. J is TRBJ1-2 and V is TRBV9, with D unresolved. The CDR3 extends over 15 amino acids. V was shortened by 4 bases and J by 4 bases, with 17 bases between the two germline ends. The germline gives CDR1 SGDLS, CDR2 YYNGEE.

The CDR3 bases are TGTGCCAGTAGTACAGGGACAAGAGAAGCTTTCTTT. Encoded protein: CASSTGTREAFF. The chain carries TRBV19 and TRBJ1-1, with D tentatively TRBD1 (6 bases). V was pared by 4 bases and J by 8 bases, with 11 bases between. CDR3 size: 12 residues. Germline CDR1 LNHDA, CDR2 SQIVND (reference sequence).

For the CDR3, the DNA is TGTGCCAGCAGCCCATTGACAGGGGGCAATCAGCCCCAGCATTTT. This sequence encodes CASSPLTGGNQPQHF. This chain connects TRBV7-9 to TRBJ1-5, with 8 positions matching TRBD1. Germline trimming cut 5 bases from V and 2 bases from J; bases unmatched to any gene: 5. This CDR3 has 15 amino acids. The germline V gene encodes CDR1 SEHNR and CDR2 FQNEAQ (reference sequence).

The chain carries TRBV5-1 and TRBJ2-3; possibly TRBD2 for D (6 bases). Germline V gene sequence: CDR1 SGHRS, CDR2 YFSETQ. CDR3 length: 15 amino acids. The V and J ends lost 4 bases and 2 bases respectively, with 14 bases between them. The CDR3 here is CASSAGTYDTDTQYF. CDR3 in DNA: TGCGCCAGCAGCGCTGGGACTTACGACACAGATACGCAGTATTTT.

This chain uses TRBV6-5 with TRBJ2-2; D ambiguous. V was clipped by 1 base and J by 7 bases, with 10 bases between them. This CDR3 comprises 14 residues. Germline V gene lookup returns CDR1 MNHEY and CDR2 SVGAGI. The CDR3 protein is CASSYLNLDGELFF. The CDR3 nucleotides are TGTGCCAGCAGTTACTTAAATCTCGACGGGGAGCTGTTTTTT.

This clone was picked up one time. The chain couples TRBV15 to TRBJ1-2; no firm D call. The CDR3 has 13 residues. The V and J ends lost 2 bases and 5 bases respectively, with 9 bases between them. Looked up from germline, CDR1 is LNHNV and CDR2 is YYDKDF (reference sequence). The CDR3 here is CATSRRVRYGYTF. CDR3 nucleotide sequence: TGTGCCACCAGCAGAAGGGTGAGGTATGGCTACACCTTC.

Note on this clone: Other DNA sequences in this specimen translate into the identical CDR3. This chain links TRBV27 with TRBJ2-7, with TRBD2 as a possible D gene (5 bases). The germline V and J ends were trimmed by 6 bases and 3 bases, with 18 bases remaining between them. The CDR3 extends over 15 amino acids. CDR1 MNHEY and CDR2 SMNVEV come from the germline V gene (reference sequence). CDR3 sequence: CASSLSSGSIYEQYF. The CDR3 DNA is TGTGCCAGCAGCCTATCTAGTGGGAGTATCTACGAGCAGTACTTC.

The V and J genes are TRBV11-2 and TRBJ2-1; possibly TRBD1 for D (6 bases). V was trimmed by 5 bases and J by 4 bases, leaving 18 bases between them. The CDR3 is 16 residues long. CDR1 and CDR2 from the germline V gene are SGHAT and FQNNGV. CDR3 nucleotides: TGTGCCAGCAGCCAACTAACAGGGAACGGATACAATGAGCAGTTCTTC. It is translated as CASSQLTGNGYNEQFF.

The chain couples TRBV4-2 to TRBJ2-1; D is undetermined. Trimming left V 4 bases short and J 3 bases short, with 7 bases between. In germline, CDR1 is LGHNA, CDR2 YNFKEQ. This CDR3 spans 13 amino acids. CDR3 nucleotides: TGTGCCAGCAGCCCCGTTGGCTACAATGAGCAGTTCTTC. As protein: CASSPVGYNEQFF.

This sequence joins TRBV29-1 and TRBJ2-1; 9 nucleotides match TRBD2. The J segment lost 5 bases and the V segment lost 4 bases, leaving 3 bases of the junction unmatched. Per the germline V gene, CDR1 is SQVTM and CDR2 is ANQGSEA. The CDR3 loop spans 13 amino acids. The CDR3, as DNA: TGCAGCGTTGTAGAGCGGGGGGACAATGAGCAGTTCTTC. It translates to CSVVERGDNEQFF.

The chain uses TRBV4-3 and TRBJ2-3; TRBD2 is a possible D gene (5 bases). This CDR3 region has 14 residues. V lost 4 bases, J lost 4 bases, and 12 bases lay in between. From germline, CDR1 is LGHNA and CDR2 YSLEER. The CDR3 coding sequence is TGCGCCAGCAGCCCCGGGATGGGGTCAGATACGCAGTATTTT. Encoded protein: CASSPGMGSDTQYF.

The chain is built from TRBV6-6 and TRBJ1-5; 7 nucleotides match TRBD1. Germline values: CDR1 MNHNY, CDR2 SVGAGI (reference sequence). The CDR3 covers 15 residues. The DNA for the CDR3 is TGTGGCGTTAGACAGGGCGAATATAGCAATCAGCCCCAGCATTTT. This gives the protein CGVRQGEYSNQPQHF.

The chain recombines TRBV27 with TRBJ2-2; 7 nucleotides match TRBD1. This CDR3 is 14 amino acids long. Germline assignment: CDR1 MNHEY and CDR2 SMNVEV (reference sequence). V dropped 5 bases and J dropped 1; count of bases not matched to a gene: 1. CDR3 coding DNA: TGTGCCAGCAGTCACAGGGGGAACACCGGGGAGCTGTTTTTT. Its translation: CASSHRGNTGELFF.

This chain connects TRBV7-2 to TRBJ2-5, with 9 nucleotides matching TRBD2. Germline lookup yields CDR1 SGHTA and CDR2 FQGNSA. The CDR3 runs 16 residues. The V gene end was trimmed by 1 base and the J gene end by 3 bases; junction bases not matched to a gene: 6. DNA of the CDR3: TGTGCCAGCAGCTTAGATAGAGTAGCGGGAGAAGAGACCCAGTACTTC. This sequence encodes CASSLDRVAGEETQYF.